These 18 T cell receptor beta chains came from one sample sequenced in a study of blood T cell repertoires in COVID-19. Using immunoSEQ multiplex PCR, the repertoire was profiled, and TCRdb retains in-frame clones only, with some absent. The data show 100,000 to 150,000 clones, over 75% seen once. Sequenced sample: peripheral blood. The receptors here all came from an elderly man with active or convalescent COVID-19.

The rearrangement uses TRBV7-2 and TRBJ1-1; 7 nucleotides align to TRBD1. Per the germline V gene, CDR1 is SGHTA and CDR2 is FQGNSA. The trim removed 5 bases at V and 1 base at J, leaving 4 bases unmatched. The CDR3 extends over 14 amino acids. The CDR3 region has the DNA TGTGCCAGCAGCATGAGACAGGGGAACACTGAAGCTTTCTTT. Translation: CASSMRQGNTEAFF.

The chain links TRBV28 to TRBJ1-5; 10 nucleotides match TRBD1. Germline CDR1 MDHEN, CDR2 SYDVKM. With V trimmed by 4 bases and J by 6 bases, 15 bases remained unmatched. This CDR3 is 18 amino acids long. As DNA, the CDR3 is TGTGCCAGCAGTTCTATCATTTCGGGACAGGGGACGGCTCAGCCCCAGCATTTT. Protein product: CASSSIISGQGTAQPQHF.

This clone is categorized as medium-sized. The V and J genes are TRBV5-1 and TRBJ1-6, with D hard to call. The germline gives CDR1 SGHRS, CDR2 YFSETQ. V was shortened by 4 bases and J by 9 bases, with 17 bases between the two germline ends. The CDR3 has 15 residues. The CDR3 nucleotides read TGCGCCAGCAGCGAATCCGGGAACGAGGGTTCACCCCTCCACTTT. Translated, it gives CASSESGNEGSPLHF.

The chain couples TRBV7-9 to TRBJ1-3, with D possibly TRBD1 on 5 matching bases. The CDR3 length is 17 residues. V lost 1 base and J lost 0, with 13 bases in between. Germline V CDR1 and CDR2: SEHNR, FQNEAQ (reference sequence). The CDR3 spells CASSLDGGYYSGNTIYF. The DNA for the CDR3 is TGTGCCAGCAGCTTAGACGGGGGGTATTACTCTGGAAACACCATATATTTT.

The DNA of the CDR3 is TGTGCCTGGAGTAACAGGGGGTCGGGGTCGGCTGAAGCTTTCTTT. Translation gives CAWSNRGSGSAEAFF. V is TRBV30 and J is TRBJ1-1; 8 positions match TRBD1. CDR1 and CDR2 from the germline V gene are GTSNPN and SVGIG (reference sequence). V was pared by 2 bases and J by 6 bases, with 11 bases of the junction left unmatched. The CDR3 contains 15 residues.

This clone was counted many times. This specimen includes other DNA sequences encoding the same CDR3. The chain uses TRBV5-1 and TRBJ1-5; TRBD1 agrees at 7 bases. The CDR3 runs to 14 residues. J was trimmed by 2 bases and V by 1 base; bases with no gene match: 0. Looked up from germline, CDR1 is SGHRS and CDR2 is YFSETQ. Written as DNA, the CDR3 is TGCGCCAGCAGCTTGACAGGGGGCAATCAGCCCCAGCATTTT. This gives the protein CASSLTGGNQPQHF.

This chain joins TRBV6-2 or TRBV6-3 and TRBJ2-4, with TRBD1 as a possible D gene (6 bases). The germline CDR1 and CDR2 sequences are MNHEY and SVGEGT. V was clipped by 6 bases and J by 5 bases, with 14 bases between them. The CDR3 is made up of 14 amino acids. Written as DNA, the CDR3 is TGTGCCAGCAGCCGGGACAACGCTCAAAACATTCAGTACTTC. This codes for CASSRDNAQNIQYF.

CDR3 in DNA: TGTGCCACCAGTGGGGGACAGGGGCTCACAGATACGCAGTATTTT. Protein sequence: CATSGGQGLTDTQYF. This chain uses TRBV24-1 with TRBJ2-3, with TRBD1 matching over 10 bases. Germline CDR1 and CDR2: KGHDR and SFDVKD. The junction had 3 bases not matched to a gene; V was cut back by 5 bases and J by 2 bases. The CDR3 consists of 15 residues.

This clone showed up just once. The genes are TRBV28 and TRBJ1-1; D might be TRBD1 (5 bases). Per the germline V gene, CDR1 is MDHEN and CDR2 is SYDVKM. The germline V and J ends were trimmed by 8 bases and 1 base, with 14 bases remaining between them. This CDR3 comprises 14 residues. This chain's CDR3 is CASRAGGPNTEAFF. CDR3 bases: TGTGCCAGCCGGGCCGGGGGACCGAACACTGAAGCTTTCTTT.

In this sample, this clone turned up a few times. The chain combines TRBV11-3 with TRBJ2-1, with 14 bases fitting TRBD2. This CDR3 has 15 residues. From germline, CDR1 is SGHNT and CDR2 YENEEA. The ends lost 5 bases at V and 9 bases at J; junction bases unmatched: 6. The CDR3 coding sequence is TGTGCCAGCAGCCCCGGACTAGCGGGGGGAAGTGAGCAGTTCTTC. Protein: CASSPGLAGGSEQFF. Variable domain in full (rest from reference TRBV11-3 and TRBJ2-1): EAGVVQSPRYKIIEKKQPVAFWCNPISGHNTLYWYLQNLGQGPELLIRYENEEAVDDSQLPKDRFSAERLKGVDSTLKIQPAELGDSAVYLCASSPGLAGGSEQFFGPGTRLTVL.

The V call is TRBV2, the J call TRBJ1-3; a weak D match, TRBD1 (6 bases). Trimming left V 6 bases short and J 0 bases short, with 12 bases between. Germline values: CDR1 SNHLY, CDR2 FYNNEI. This CDR3 has 15 amino acids. The DNA for the CDR3 is TGTGCCAGCAGAGTAACAGGGAGCTCTGGAAACACCATATATTTT. This encodes CASRVTGSSGNTIYF. Together with reference TRBV2 and TRBJ1-3, the CDR3 gives the full variable domain: EPEVTQTPSHQVTQMGQEVILRCVPISNHLYFYWYRQILGQKVEFLVSFYNNEISEKSEIFDDQFSVERPDGSNFTLKIRSTKLEDSAMYFCASRVTGSSGNTIYFGEGSWLTVV.

The V and J genes are TRBV30 and TRBJ2-1, with 12 bases aligning to TRBD2. Germline V gene lookup returns CDR1 GTSNPN and CDR2 SVGIG (reference sequence). This CDR3 is built from 13 residues. The V and J ends lost 4 bases and 10 bases, in that order; junction bases with no gene match: 5. The CDR3 bases are TGTGCCTGGAACCCGGGACTAGCGGGCGAGCAGTTCTTC. Amino acids: CAWNPGLAGEQFF.

The chain carries TRBV13 and TRBJ1-1; no clear D. The CDR3 is 16 amino acids. The V end lost 5 bases, the J end lost 1 base, and 17 bases lay between the germline ends. Germline CDR1 and CDR2: PRHDT and FYEKMQ (reference sequence). The CDR3 protein is CASSPSFGGGNTEAFF. As DNA, the CDR3 is TGTGCCAGCAGCCCCTCATTTGGAGGCGGGAACACTGAAGCTTTCTTT.

CDR3 DNA sequence: TGTGCCTGGAGTGTACTGGGCAGGGGCGATTACGAGCAGTACTTC. Its translation is CAWSVLGRGDYEQYF. The chain is built from TRBV30 and TRBJ2-7; D might be TRBD1 (6 bases). The length of the CDR3 is 15 residues. The V end was cut by 0 bases, the J end by 4 bases, with 16 bases between. The V gene's germline CDR1 is GTSNPN and CDR2 SVGIG (reference sequence).

This clone was picked up one time. The V call is TRBV28, the J call TRBJ1-4; possible D gene TRBD1, 5 bases. The CDR3 spans 15 residues. V lost 7 bases and J lost 2, with 14 bases in between. Germline V gene data show CDR1 as MDHEN and CDR2 as SYDVKM. The CDR3 protein is CASKVPGFTNEKLFF. The CDR3 region has the DNA TGTGCCAGCAAAGTGCCAGGGTTCACTAATGAAAAACTGTTTTTT.

The genes are TRBV5-1 and TRBJ2-4; TRBD1 aligns across 7 bases. Germline V lookup: CDR1 SGHRS, CDR2 YFSETQ. The CDR3 has 14 residues. J was trimmed by 8 bases and V by 2 bases; bases with no gene match: 7. The CDR3 here is CASSLGQVGDIQYF. CDR3 DNA sequence: TGCGCCAGCAGCTTAGGACAGGTGGGGGACATTCAGTACTTC.

The chain uses TRBV5-1 and TRBJ2-1; 11 nucleotides line up with TRBD2. The CDR3 runs to 16 residues. V was pared by 4 bases and J by 2 bases, with 5 bases of the junction left unmatched. Germline lookup yields CDR1 SGHRS and CDR2 YFSETQ. CDR3 sequence: CASSPGLAEPYNEQFF. The CDR3 DNA reads TGCGCCAGCAGCCCGGGACTAGCGGAGCCCTACAATGAGCAGTTCTTC.

This rearrangement joins TRBV7-2 to TRBJ2-7; unclear D gene. Germline values: CDR1 SGHTA, CDR2 FQGNSA. The CDR3 covers 11 residues. Trimming took off 5 bases at V and 5 bases at J, with 7 bases between the two ends. The CDR3 is CASSPHHEQYF. CDR3 sequence (DNA): TGTGCCAGCAGCCCACACCACGAGCAGTACTTC.